This is a list of T cell receptor beta chains from one sample in a study of cytomegalovirus exposure and HLA in healthy donors. TCRdb's table, derived via immunoSEQ multiplex PCR, lists solely in-frame clones and lacks some. The data show approximately 95,000 clones, less than 80% seen once. Material for sequencing was PBMCs. The origin of the receptors is a woman in her 40s in good health and CMV-seropositive. Each CDR3 is given with its conserved first and last residue. D genes are given only for firm matches. A row's size may be missing; if present it is once, few, many or a size class.

J,V,D,size,DNA,CDR3
TRBJ1-2,TRBV5-4,.,.,TGTGCCAGCAGCTTGGCCCTAGCAGGCTCTGGCTATGGCTACACCTTC,CASSLALAGSGYGYTF
TRBJ1-4,TRBV28,TRBD1,.,TGTGCCAGCAGTCACCAGGGGGCGCGAATCGGGAAAGAAAAACTGTTTTTT,CASSHQGARIGKEKLFF
TRBJ2-7,TRBV29-1,TRBD2,.,TGCAGCGCTGTTTTCGCGACTAGCGGGGCGTCCTACGAGCAGTACTTC,CSAVFATSGASYEQYF
TRBJ1-4,TRBV7-9,TRBD1,.,TGTGCCAGCAGCCCAGGGGACAGGTCTGCAACTAATGAAAAACTGTTTTTT,CASSPGDRSATNEKLFF
TRBJ2-3,TRBV6-6,TRBD1,.,TGTGCCAGCAGTTACGTGACAGGGTCCCCCGCAGATACGCAGTATTTT,CASSYVTGSPADTQYF
TRBJ2-5,TRBV5-4,.,.,TGTGCCAGCAGCTTTCGGAGGGCCGGGGAGACCCAGTACTTC,CASSFRRAGETQYF
TRBJ2-7,TRBV6-5,TRBD2,.,TGTGCCAGCAGTTCTACTAGCGAGGGGATCTACGAGCAGTACTTC,CASSSTSEGIYEQYF
TRBJ1-3,TRBV2,.,.,TGTGCCAGCCAGATGGGAGGGGCTGGAAACACCATATATTTT,CASQMGGAGNTIYF
TRBJ2-4,TRBV19,TRBD2,.,TGTGCCAGTAGTATCATAGCGGGATATGAAAACATTCAGTACTTC,CASSIIAGYENIQYF
TRBJ1-1,TRBV15,.,few,TGTGCCACCAGCAGAGGACAGATGGAGACTGAAGCTTTCTTT,CATSRGQMETEAFF
TRBJ2-6,TRBV5-1,.,.,TGCGCCAGCGCCAGGGGTGGTTCTGGGGCCAACGTCCTGACTTTC,CASARGGSGANVLTF
TRBJ2-1,TRBV11-3,TRBD2,.,TGTGCCAGCAGGAGCGGGAGCTCCTACAATGAGCAGTTCTTC,CASRSGSSYNEQFF
TRBJ2-7,TRBV1,.,.,TGCACCAGCAGCCAACGAGGACCGTCAAGCGGGCAGTACTTC,CTSSQRGPSSGQYF
TRBJ2-5,TRBV6-1,TRBD2,.,TGTGCCAGCAGTGTGACTAGCGGGAGTGAGACCCAGTACTTC,CASSVTSGSETQYF
TRBJ2-1,TRBV7-3,TRBD2,.,TGTGCCAGCAGCTTAGCGGGAGTGATTCGTGAGCAGTTCTTC,CASSLAGVIREQFF
TRBJ1-2,TRBV9,.,few,TGTGCCAGCAGCCCAGGGCCCCTAACCAGAGATGGCTACACCTTC,CASSPGPLTRDGYTF
TRBJ2-5,TRBV7-2,TRBD2,.,TGTGCCAGCAGCTTAGGGGGACTAGCGGAAGAGACCCAGTACTTC,CASSLGGLAEETQYF
TRBJ2-5,TRBV2,TRBD2,.,TGTGCCAGCAGTGAGTCTAGCGGGAGGGCCGGGACCCAGTACTTC,CASSESSGRAGTQYF
TRBJ2-3,TRBV7-9,.,.,TGTGCCAGCAGCTTAAGGGGCTACGGTTTAAGCACAGATACGCAGTATTTT,CASSLRGYGLSTDTQYF
TRBJ1-1,TRBV6-1,.,few,TGTGCTACCCAGCACCCAGGGAACACTGAAGCTTTCTTT,CATQHPGNTEAFF
TRBJ2-2,TRBV2,TRBD1,.,TGTGCCAGCAGGGGATTAGGACAGGGGGCTGGCACCGGGGAGCTGTTTTTT,CASRGLGQGAGTGELFF
TRBJ2-3,TRBV27,.,.,TGTGCCAGCAGTTCAACCGGGACTTTCAGCACAGATACGCAGTATTTT,CASSSTGTFSTDTQYF
TRBJ2-7,TRBV28,TRBD1,.,TGTGCCAGCAGTTGGGGACAGGTGGGTGTGTACGAGCAGTACTTC,CASSWGQVGVYEQYF
TRBJ1-1,TRBV6-1,.,few,TGTGCCAGCAGTGAAACGGACAGAAACACTGAAGCTTTCTTT,CASSETDRNTEAFF
TRBJ2-1,TRBV4-2,TRBD2,.,TGTGCCAGCAGCCCCCGGACTAGTTTGTGGGACAATGAGCAGTTCTTC,CASSPRTSLWDNEQFF
TRBJ2-1,TRBV7-7,.,.,TGTGCTAGCAGCTTAGGGGCGGGGCTCAATGAGCAGTTCTTC,CASSLGAGLNEQFF
TRBJ2-5,TRBV5-6,.,.,TGTGCCAGCAGCGGTCCGGCAGGGTCTATGGAGACCCAGTACTTC,CASSGPAGSMETQYF
TRBJ2-3,TRBV5-1,TRBD2,.,TGCGCCAGCAGCCACAGCTCCATAGCGGGACTCACAGATACGCAGTATTTT,CASSHSSIAGLTDTQYF
TRBJ1-6,TRBV7-8,.,.,TGTGCCAGCAGCCCTACACAGGGAACCCGCTCGCCCCTCCACTTT,CASSPTQGTRSPLHF
TRBJ2-7,TRBV6-6,TRBD2,.,TGTGCCAGCAATCCGTCGGGGCGGGAGTCCTACGAGCAGTACTTC,CASNPSGRESYEQYF
TRBJ2-1,TRBV2,TRBD2,few,TGTGCCAGCAGGGACCCGTCGGCCCCCTCGACTAGCAGCTCGTCCTACAATGAGCAGTTCTTC,CASRDPSAPSTSSSSYNEQFF
TRBJ2-3,TRBV6-6,.,few,TGTGCCAGCAGTGCAGGTTCATCCGATACGCAGTATTTT,CASSAGSSDTQYF